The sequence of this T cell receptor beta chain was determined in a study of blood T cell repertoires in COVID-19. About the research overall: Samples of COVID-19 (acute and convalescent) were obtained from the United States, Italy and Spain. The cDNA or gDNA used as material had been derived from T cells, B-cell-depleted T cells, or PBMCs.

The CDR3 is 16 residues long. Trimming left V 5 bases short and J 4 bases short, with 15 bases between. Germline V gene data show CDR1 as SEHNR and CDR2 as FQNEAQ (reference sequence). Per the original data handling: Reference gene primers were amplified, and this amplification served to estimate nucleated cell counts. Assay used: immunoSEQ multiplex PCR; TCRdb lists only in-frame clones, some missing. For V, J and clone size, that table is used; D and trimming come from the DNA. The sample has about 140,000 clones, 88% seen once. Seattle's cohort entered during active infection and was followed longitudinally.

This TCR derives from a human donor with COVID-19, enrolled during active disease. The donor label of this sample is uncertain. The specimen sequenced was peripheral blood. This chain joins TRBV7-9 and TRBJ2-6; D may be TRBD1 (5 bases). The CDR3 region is CASSLGQGLGANVLTF. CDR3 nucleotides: TGTGCCAGCAGCCTTGGACAAGGTCTCGGGGCCAACGTCCTGACTTTC. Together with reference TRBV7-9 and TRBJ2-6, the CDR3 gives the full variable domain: DTGVSQNPRHKITKRGQNVTFRCDPISEHNRLYWYRQTLGQGPEFLTYFQNEAQLEKSRLLSDRFSAERPKGSFSTLEIQRTEQGDSAMYLCASSLGQGLGANVLTFGAGSRLTVL.